The 25 T cell receptor beta chains reported below all come from one sample, sequenced in a study of vaccination effects on CD4 cells after COVID-19. Antigen-specific CD4+ T cell clonotypes were called by their expansion after viral peptide-pool culture in ViraFEST. Upon completion of approximately ten days in culture, CD4+ T cells were isolated. Every participant took two doses of the BNT162b2 or mRNA-1273 vaccine. The repertoire was sequenced with immunoSEQ multiplex PCR; TCRdb's copy has only in-frame clones and lacks some. The table shows some 22,000 clones, with roughly 80% occurring only once. The antigens of these receptors remain unknown. The specimen was CD4+ T cells from PBMCs cultured with SARS-CoV-2 spike peptides, collected after COVID-19 vaccination. These receptors were obtained from a human donor who received a COVID-19 vaccine.

This chain connects TRBV3-1 (or the pseudogene TRBV3-2) to TRBJ2-7, with TRBD2 as a possible D gene (6 bases). V lost 1 base to trimming and J lost 9 bases, with 10 bases between them. Germline V gene sequence: CDR1 LGHDT, CDR2 YNNKEL (reference sequence). The CDR3 loop spans 12 amino acids. The DNA of the CDR3 is TGTGCCAGCAGCCAAGGGGGCGGGATGCAGTACTTC. The encoded protein is CASSQGGGMQYF.

V gene TRBV15 combines with J gene TRBJ2-5; D gene uncertain. The CDR3 has 12 amino acids. Deletions cut 0 bases from V and 5 bases from J, with 4 bases between. From germline, CDR1 is LNHNV and CDR2 YYDKDF (reference sequence). The CDR3 DNA follows: TGTGCCACCAGCAGAGATTGGGAGACCCAGTACTTC. Its translation: CATSRDWETQYF.

V usage is TRBV30 and J usage is TRBJ1-4; perhaps TRBD1 as D (6 bases). Germline V gene sequence: CDR1 GTSNPN, CDR2 SVGIG (reference sequence). V dropped 4 bases and J dropped 5 bases, with 29 bases sitting between them. CDR3 length: 19 amino acids. This chain's CDR3 is CAWNGGPRAHTGPNEKLFF. The CDR3 DNA sequence: TGTGCCTGGAACGGGGGCCCTCGGGCCCATACAGGCCCCAATGAAAAACTGTTTTTT. The full variable domain, rest sourced from reference TRBV30 and TRBJ1-4, is SQTIHQWPATLVQPVGSPLSLECTVEGTSNPNLYWYRQAAGRGLQLLFYSVGIGQISSEVPQNLSASRPQDRQFILSSKKLLLSDSGFYLCAWNGGPRAHTGPNEKLFFGSGTQLSVL.

The rearrangement links TRBV19 to TRBJ2-7; 7 bases are shared with TRBD1. The V and J ends lost 5 bases and 2 bases, in that order; junction bases with no gene match: 6. Germline V gene data show CDR1 as LNHDA and CDR2 as SQIVND (reference sequence). CDR3 length: 14 amino acids. CDR3 amino acids: CASSSQTGTYEQYF. The CDR3, as DNA: TGTGCCAGTAGTTCCCAGACAGGGACCTACGAGCAGTACTTC. Combining the CDR3 with reference TRBV19 and TRBJ2-7 gives the whole variable domain DGGITQSPKYLFRKEGQNVTLSCEQNLNHDAMYWYRQDPGQGLRLIYYSQIVNDFQKGDIAEGYSVSREKKESFPLTVTSAQKNPTAFYLCASSSQTGTYEQYFGPGTRLTVT.

The rearrangement uses TRBV2 and TRBJ1-2, with a weak D call TRBD1 (5 bases). Germline V CDR1 and CDR2: SNHLY, FYNNEI. This CDR3 region has 14 residues. Between the trimmed V and J ends, which lost 5 bases and 0 bases, there was a span of 10 bases. The CDR3 region is CASSRDGANYGYTF. CDR3 bases: TGTGCCAGCAGTCGGGACGGAGCTAACTATGGCTACACCTTC.

The gene calls are TRBV13 and TRBJ2-3, with 11 bases aligning to TRBD2. This CDR3 contains 18 residues. Germline assignment: CDR1 PRHDT and CDR2 FYEKMQ (reference sequence). Trimming at V came to 5 bases and at J to 2 bases, leaving 12 bases not matched to a gene. CDR3 sequence (DNA): TGTGCCAGCAGCCAACAGACTAGCGGGAAACTAATCACAGATACGCAGTATTTT. This translates into CASSQQTSGKLITDTQYF.

This clone was observed a few times. This chain uses TRBV5-4 with TRBJ2-2; D unresolved. Between the trimmed V and J ends, which lost 3 bases and 3 bases, there was a span of 3 bases. From germline, CDR1 is SGHNT and CDR2 YYREEE (reference sequence). The CDR3 length is 12 residues. The CDR3 nucleotides read TGTGCCAGCAGCTGGGACACCGGGGAGCTGTTTTTT. It yields the protein CASSWDTGELFF.

Only a few counts were recorded for this clone. The chain carries TRBV9 and TRBJ1-1, with D tentatively TRBD1 (6 bases). Looked up from germline, CDR1 is SGDLS and CDR2 is YYNGEE. V dropped 0 bases and J dropped 2 bases, with 20 bases sitting between them. This CDR3 has 18 residues. For the CDR3, the DNA is TGTGCCAGCAGCGTAGACGATAGGTCAGGGGACACAAACACTGAAGCTTTCTTT. It codes for CASSVDDRSGDTNTEAFF.

The V and J genes are TRBV6-6 and TRBJ1-6, with 7 bases matching TRBD1. Per the germline V gene, CDR1 is MNHNY and CDR2 is SVGAGI (reference sequence). The CDR3 has 16 residues. With 6 bases clipped from V and 4 bases from J, the junction kept 9 bases outside the gene matches. The CDR3: CASSPFGQEYNSPLHF. The CDR3 DNA sequence: TGTGCCAGCAGCCCTTTCGGACAGGAGTATAATTCACCCCTCCACTTT.

The CDR3 protein is CASSLGRGHDYGYTF. CDR3 nucleotide sequence: TGTGCCAGCAGCTTAGGCAGGGGGCATGACTATGGCTACACCTTC. The V and J genes are TRBV13 and TRBJ1-2; 8 positions match TRBD1. Germline assignment: CDR1 PRHDT and CDR2 FYEKMQ (reference sequence). V was clipped by 0 bases and J by 3 bases; unmatched bases: 3. The CDR3 consists of 15 residues.

The chain has TRBV3-1 (or the pseudogene TRBV3-2) and TRBJ2-2; D is uncertain. V shed 5 bases and J shed 5 bases, with 9 bases lying between them. The length of the CDR3 is 13 residues. CDR1 and CDR2 from the germline V gene are LGHDT and YNNKEL (reference sequence). In nucleotides, the CDR3 is TGTGCCAGCAGCTATTTATGGACCGGGGAGCTGTTTTTT. Its protein is CASSYLWTGELFF.

Within the sample, this clone is medium-sized. The chain couples TRBV5-5 to TRBJ1-5, with unresolved D. Between the trimmed V and J ends, which lost 6 bases and 2 bases, there was a span of 15 bases. Per the germline V gene, CDR1 is SGHKS and CDR2 is YYEKEE (reference sequence). The CDR3 totals 15 residues. The CDR3 sequence is CASTTDILGNQPQHF. The CDR3 DNA reads as TGTGCCAGCACCACAGACATACTCGGCAATCAGCCCCAGCATTTT.

Only a few counts were recorded for this clone. The V call is TRBV27, the J call TRBJ2-2; D is perhaps TRBD1 or TRBD2 (5 bases each). CDR1 MNHEY and CDR2 SMNVEV come from the germline V gene (reference sequence). The CDR3 is made up of 13 amino acids. With 6 bases removed from V and 6 bases from J, the gap between germline ends came to 11 bases. The CDR3 nucleotides read TGTGCCAGCAGCGGTCGAGGGGCCGGGGAGCTGTTTTTT. It translates to CASSGRGAGELFF.

The chain couples TRBV11-2 to TRBJ1-2; 7 bases line up with TRBD1. From germline, CDR1 is SGHAT and CDR2 FQNNGV. V was clipped by 4 bases and J by 0 bases; unmatched bases: 5. This CDR3 region has 15 residues. The CDR3 region is CASSSARGPNYGYTF. The CDR3 DNA reads as TGTGCCAGCAGCTCCGCAAGGGGGCCTAACTATGGCTACACCTTC.

The gene calls are TRBV27 and TRBJ2-7, with 9 bases fitting TRBD2. The length of the CDR3 is 17 residues. CDR1 and CDR2 from the germline V gene are MNHEY and SMNVEV (reference sequence). V shed 5 bases and J 4 bases; nucleotides not matched to a gene: 15. CDR3 bases: TGTGCCAGCAGTATCCTTTTCCCTAGCGGGACAACTTACGAGCAGTACTTC. Protein: CASSILFPSGTTYEQYF.

The chain uses TRBV6-5 and TRBJ1-2; 9 bases fit TRBD1. V lost 6 bases to trimming and J lost 4 bases; unmatched junction nucleotides: 6. The length of the CDR3 is 14 residues. Germline lookup yields CDR1 MNHEY and CDR2 SVGAGI. Here the CDR3 DNA reads TGTGCCAGCAGCCCCCCGACAGGGGGCTATGGCTACACCTTC. It encodes CASSPPTGGYGYTF.

The rearrangement joins TRBV18 to TRBJ1-2; 8 bases are shared with TRBD1. This CDR3 contains 13 residues. The V gene's germline CDR1 is KGHSH and CDR2 LQKENI. Unmatched junction bases numbered 8, after V lost 6 bases and J lost 8 bases. The CDR3 sequence is CASSPQRDRGYTF. The CDR3 bases are TGTGCCAGCTCTCCTCAACGGGACAGGGGCTACACCTTC.

The chain joins TRBV18 to TRBJ2-4, with D unclear. The length of the CDR3 is 15 residues. Between the trimmed V and J ends, which lost 6 bases and 1 base, there was a span of 13 bases. CDR1 KGHSH and CDR2 LQKENI come from the germline V gene. The CDR3 here is CASSPANPAKNIQYF. The CDR3 DNA reads as TGTGCCAGCTCCCCGGCCAATCCGGCCAAAAACATTCAGTACTTC.

The chain has TRBV28 and TRBJ2-3; D not certain. Trimming took off 3 bases at V and 2 bases at J, with 0 bases between the two ends. Looked up from germline, CDR1 is MDHEN and CDR2 is SYDVKM. The CDR3 sequence is 11 residues long. In nucleotides, the CDR3 is TGTGCCAGCAGTTTCACAGATACGCAGTATTTT. Protein: CASSFTDTQYF.

CDR3 protein: CASSLSGTGDRVNSPLHF. The DNA for the CDR3 is TGTGCCAGCAGTTTATCGGGTACAGGGGATCGGGTCAATTCACCCCTCCACTTT. The chain is built from TRBV27 and TRBJ1-6; 7 bases fit TRBD1. V shed 0 bases, J shed 7 bases, and the junction held 12 bases outside the gene matches. CDR1 is MNHEY and CDR2 is SMNVEV in the germline V gene (reference sequence). The CDR3 length is 18 residues.

This chain joins TRBV6-4 and TRBJ2-7; 8 nucleotides line up with TRBD1. V gave up 9 bases and J gave up 2 bases; unmatched junction bases: 6. The length of the CDR3 is 13 residues. Germline V gene sequence: CDR1 MRHNA, CDR2 SNTAGT. The CDR3 reads CASETGAAYEQYF. CDR3 DNA: TGTGCCAGTGAGACAGGGGCAGCCTACGAGCAGTACTTC.

The chain uses TRBV5-4 and TRBJ2-1; TRBD2 aligns across 9 bases. The CDR3 has 16 amino acids. The germline gives CDR1 SGHNT, CDR2 YYREEE (reference sequence). The ends lost 0 bases at V and 10 bases at J; junction bases unmatched: 11. For the CDR3, the DNA is TGTGCCAGCAGCTTGGGAGGAGGGCGGGGGGGACGGGAGCAGTTCTTC. Its translation is CASSLGGGRGGREQFF.

The chain has TRBV6-1 and TRBJ2-3, with TRBD2 matching 8 bases. The CDR3 spans 17 residues. The germline V gene encodes CDR1 MNHNS and CDR2 SASEGT. Losses at the gene ends were 2 bases for V and 5 bases for J; bases not matched to a gene: 12. CDR3 amino acids: CASSERRAGGRLDTQYF. CDR3 sequence (DNA): TGTGCCAGCAGTGAACGTCGGGCGGGAGGACGGTTAGATACGCAGTATTTT.

V is TRBV4-1 and J is TRBJ2-1, with 15 bases that match TRBD2. CDR1 and CDR2 from the germline V gene are MGHRA and YSYEKL. Trimming removed 4 bases from V and 7 bases from J; junction bases left unmatched: 2. This CDR3 spans 15 amino acids. CDR3 DNA sequence: TGCGCCAGCAGCCGGGGGACTAGCGGGGGGAATGAGCAGTTCTTC. This sequence encodes CASSRGTSGGNEQFF.

This clone has only a few counts. This chain uses TRBV28 with TRBJ1-4; D unresolved. Looked up from germline, CDR1 is MDHEN and CDR2 is SYDVKM. V shed 2 bases and J shed 2 bases, with 6 bases lying between them. The CDR3 has 14 residues. Here the CDR3 DNA reads TGTGCCAGCAGTTTACGAGCGACTAATGAAAAACTGTTTTTT. It is translated as CASSLRATNEKLFF.